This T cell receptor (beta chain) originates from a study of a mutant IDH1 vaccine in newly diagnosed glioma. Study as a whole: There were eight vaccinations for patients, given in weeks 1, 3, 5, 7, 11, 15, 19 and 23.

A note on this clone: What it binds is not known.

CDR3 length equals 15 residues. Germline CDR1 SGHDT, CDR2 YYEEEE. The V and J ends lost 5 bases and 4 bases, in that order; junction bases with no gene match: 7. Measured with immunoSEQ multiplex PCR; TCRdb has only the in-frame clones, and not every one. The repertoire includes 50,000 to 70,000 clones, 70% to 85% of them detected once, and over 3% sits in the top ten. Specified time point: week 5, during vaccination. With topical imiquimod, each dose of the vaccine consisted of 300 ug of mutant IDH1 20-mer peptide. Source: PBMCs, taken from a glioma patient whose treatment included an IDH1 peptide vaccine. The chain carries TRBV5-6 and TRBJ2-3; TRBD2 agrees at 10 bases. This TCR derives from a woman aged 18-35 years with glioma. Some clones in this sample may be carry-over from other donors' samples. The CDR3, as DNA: TGTGCCAGCAGAGACTTACTAGCGGGATCAGATACGCAGTATTTT. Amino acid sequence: CASRDLLAGSDTQYF.